This is a list of T cell receptor beta chains from one sample in a study of vaccination effects on CD4 cells after COVID-19. The data were produced by immunoSEQ multiplex PCR, yet TCRdb's version contains in-frame clones alone and is incomplete. The sample contains about 45,000 clones, around 70% of which appear only once. These TCRs are of unknown antigen specificity. The sample here was CD4+ T cells from PBMCs cultured without peptide, taken after COVID-19 vaccination. The source of these receptors is a human donor who received a COVID-19 vaccine. Both conserved end residues are part of each CDR3. Fields, in order: V gene, D gene, clone size, J gene, CDR3 DNA, CDR3 protein. A D gene is named only where the DNA matches it firmly. Expanded clones are given a class, and other clones once, few, many or no size at all.

>TRBV24-1|TRBD1|-|TRBJ2-1
TGTGCCACCAGTGGGGCACAGGGGGATCACTCCTACAATGAGCAGTTCTTC
CATSGAQGDHSYNEQFF
>TRBV19|-|-|TRBJ1-2
TGTGCCAGTAGTATAGATCCCCGCGGGGCTGGAGGCTACACCTTC
CASSIDPRGAGGYTF
>TRBV5-8|-|-|TRBJ2-4
TGTGCCAGCGGGGGTGGTACCTATGGCATTCAGTACTTC
CASGGGTYGIQYF
>TRBV3-1/TRBV3-2|-|-|TRBJ1-2
TGTGCCAGCAGCCAAGTTGCCGGGGGAGCGGGGGGCTACACCTTC
CASSQVAGGAGGYTF
>TRBV15|-|once|TRBJ1-1
TGTGCCACCAGCAGAGATCTTAATGAAGCTTTCTTT
CATSRDLNEAFF
>TRBV10-3|-|-|TRBJ1-1
TGTGCCATCAGTGAAACAGGGAACACTGAAGCTTTCTTT
CAISETGNTEAFF
>TRBV29-1|TRBD1|-|TRBJ2-1
TGCAGCGTTGAAGATCTTCAGGGAACAGGGGGATCCTACAATGAGCAGTTCTTC
CSVEDLQGTGGSYNEQFF
>TRBV30|TRBD1|-|TRBJ1-6
TGTGCCTGGAGTGTAAGGGCGGGACAGGGGTTGAATTCACCCCTCCACTTT
CAWSVRAGQGLNSPLHF
>TRBV7-2|-|-|TRBJ2-7
TGTGCCAGCAGCTTCAGGGTCCTGGACGAGCAGTACTTC
CASSFRVLDEQYF
>TRBV19|-|few|TRBJ1-5
TGTGCCAGTAGTATACCCCCGACGGGAAGGTGGAATCAGCCCCAGCATTTT
CASSIPPTGRWNQPQHF
>TRBV5-4|-|-|TRBJ2-2
TGTGCCAGCAGCTTGAATTCCCCCCTGAACACCGGGGAGCTGTTTTTT
CASSLNSPLNTGELFF